Listed here are 28 T cell receptor beta chains from one sample, sequenced in a study of blood T cell repertoires in COVID-19. The data were produced by immunoSEQ multiplex PCR, yet TCRdb's version contains in-frame clones alone and is incomplete. The table records a few hundred thousand clones, roughly 85% of them present only once. The sequencing input was peripheral blood. All receptors derive from a woman in her seventies with acute or convalescent COVID-19.

This clone came up a few times. The chain employs TRBV13 and TRBJ1-6; 8 nucleotides agree with TRBD1. Germline V gives CDR1 PRHDT, CDR2 FYEKMQ (reference sequence). The CDR3 has 16 amino acids. With 3 bases clipped from V and 6 bases from J, the junction kept 7 bases outside the gene matches. The chain's CDR3 is CASSFGRTGTNSPLHF. The CDR3 DNA reads as TGTGCCAGCAGCTTTGGGAGGACAGGGACTAATTCACCCCTCCACTTT.

In its sample, this clone was seen once. The CDR3 sequence is CASSRRGSSGYTF. The CDR3 nucleotides are TGTGCCAGCAGCCGAAGGGGTAGCAGTGGCTACACCTTC. The chain combines TRBV5-7 with TRBJ1-2, with D possibly being TRBD1 (5 bases). TRBV5-7 is identified as an open reading frame with a role that is uncertain. The V end was cut by 4 bases, the J end by 7 bases, with 14 bases between. The CDR3 has 13 amino acids.

This chain joins TRBV4-2 and TRBJ2-5; TRBD2 agrees at 8 bases. Germline-derived CDR1 and CDR2 are LGHNA and YNFKEQ. Trimming cost V 4 bases and J 2 bases; bases outside gene matches: 9. The CDR3 loop spans 16 amino acids. CDR3 in DNA: TGTGCCAGCAGCCGGGCCGGGCGGGGGGTGCAAGAGACCCAGTACTTC. It yields the protein CASSRAGRGVQETQYF.

This clone was seen only a few times. This rearrangement joins TRBV12-3 or TRBV12-4 to TRBJ2-7; 7 nucleotides agree with TRBD1. Unmatched junction bases numbered 7, after V lost 5 bases and J lost 6 bases. The CDR3 covers 13 residues. CDR3 amino acids: CASSRGQVGEQYF. In nucleotides, the CDR3 is TGTGCCAGCAGTCGCGGACAGGTCGGCGAGCAGTACTTC.

In DNA, the CDR3 is TGTGCCAGTAGTCCGAGTCCGCAGGGGAACTATGGCTACACCTTC. This codes for CASSPSPQGNYGYTF. J is TRBJ1-2 and V is TRBV19; D may be TRBD1 (6 bases). Germline V CDR1 and CDR2: LNHDA, SQIVND (reference sequence). This CDR3 contains 15 residues. Trimming shortened V by 5 bases and J by 2 bases, and 15 bases separated the two germline ends. The full variable domain, with the rest looked up from reference TRBV19 and TRBJ1-2, is DGGITQSPKYLFRKEGQNVTLSCEQNLNHDAMYWYRQDPGQGLRLIYYSQIVNDFQKGDIAEGYSVSREKKESFPLTVTSAQKNPTAFYLCASSPSPQGNYGYTFGSGTRLTVV.

This clone was observed a handful of times. This specimen includes other DNA sequences encoding the same CDR3. J is TRBJ1-1 and V is TRBV7-9, with 7 positions matching TRBD1. CDR3 size: 14 residues. The trim removed 6 bases at V and 1 base at J, leaving 5 bases unmatched. Germline V gene sequence: CDR1 SEHNR, CDR2 FQNEAQ (reference sequence). CDR3 region: CASSPRQGNTEAFF. Here the CDR3 DNA reads TGTGCCAGCAGTCCTCGACAGGGGAACACTGAAGCTTTCTTT.

V gene TRBV5-4 combines with J gene TRBJ1-1; 7 bases line up with TRBD1. Germline-derived CDR1 and CDR2 are SGHNT and YYREEE (reference sequence). This CDR3 has 16 amino acids. J lost 1 base, V lost 4 bases, and 10 bases had no gene match. The DNA for the CDR3 is TGTGCCAGCAGCCCCCCGGGGACAGCCAGGAACACTGAAGCTTTCTTT. Translated, it gives CASSPPGTARNTEAFF.

The gene calls are TRBV7-9 and TRBJ1-4; no clear D. The CDR3 has 15 residues. The ends were cut back, 5 bases at V and 3 bases at J, with 13 bases in the middle. Germline V CDR1 and CDR2: SEHNR, FQNEAQ (reference sequence). In DNA, the CDR3 is TGTGCCAGCAGCCCACCGAATGGCCCTAATGAAAAACTGTTTTTT. Translation: CASSPPNGPNEKLFF.

Points on this clone: The sample contains more than one DNA sequence encoding this CDR3. V usage is TRBV19 and J usage is TRBJ1-1; D is uncertain. The CDR3 totals 14 residues. Per the germline V gene, CDR1 is LNHDA and CDR2 is SQIVND (reference sequence). The ends were cut back, 3 bases at V and 1 base at J, with 9 bases in the middle. The CDR3, as DNA: TGTGCCAGTAGTATTCCCAGAGGGAACACTGAAGCTTTCTTT. Its protein product is CASSIPRGNTEAFF.

The chain combines TRBV3-1 (or the pseudogene TRBV3-2) with TRBJ2-3; 12 nucleotides align to TRBD2. The CDR3 length is 17 residues. Germline lookup yields CDR1 LGHDT and CDR2 YNNKEL (reference sequence). J lost 0 bases, V lost 4 bases, and 5 bases had no gene match. The CDR3 reads CASSRRTSGMSTDTQYF. The CDR3 nucleotides are TGTGCCAGCAGCCGACGGACTAGCGGGATGAGCACAGATACGCAGTATTTT.

The gene calls are TRBV3-1 (or the pseudogene TRBV3-2) and TRBJ2-5, with a tentative D call TRBD1 (5 bases). CDR3 length equals 16 residues. V was shortened by 0 bases and J by 3 bases, with 14 bases between the two germline ends. Germline V CDR1 and CDR2: LGHDT, YNNKEL (reference sequence). The CDR3 reads CASSQEGWGFKETQYF. The DNA for the CDR3 is TGTGCCAGCAGCCAAGAGGGGTGGGGCTTTAAAGAGACCCAGTACTTC.

V is TRBV6-5 and J is TRBJ1-2; TRBD1 matches 9 bases. V was pared by 5 bases and J by 5 bases, with 6 bases of the junction left unmatched. The germline CDR1 and CDR2 sequences are MNHEY and SVGAGI. The CDR3 spans 14 residues. The CDR3 DNA reads TGTGCCAGCAGTCTGGGACAGGGAAAGTATGGCTACACCTTC. Its translation: CASSLGQGKYGYTF.

The gene calls are TRBV29-1 and TRBJ1-1, with TRBD1 matching over 8 bases. J lost 5 bases, V lost 6 bases, and 5 bases had no gene match. Germline loops: CDR1 SQVTM, CDR2 ANQGSEA. CDR3 length: 12 amino acids. CDR3 in amino acids: CSVGQGGTEAFF. The CDR3 DNA is TGCAGCGTCGGACAGGGTGGAACTGAAGCTTTCTTT. Using reference TRBV29-1 and TRBJ1-1 for the parts outside the CDR3, the full variable domain is SAVISQKPSRDICQRGTSLTIQCQVDSQVTMMFWYRQQPGQSLTLIATANQGSEATYESGFVIDKFPISRPNLTFSTLTVSNMSPEDSSIYLCSVGQGGTEAFFGQGTRLTVV.

The V gene is TRBV18, the J gene TRBJ2-3; 9 bases are shared with TRBD1. Germline assignment: CDR1 KGHSH and CDR2 LQKENI. This CDR3 is 15 amino acids long. Trimming took 2 bases from V and 6 from J; bases not matched to a gene: 6. The CDR3 bases are TGTGCCAGCTCACCATCACAGGGGGCTTCGGATACGCAGTATTTT. It translates to CASSPSQGASDTQYF. The whole variable domain, filled in from reference TRBV18 and TRBJ2-3, reads NAGVMQNPRHLVRRRGQEARLRCSPMKGHSHVYWYRQLPEEGLKFMVYLQKENIIDESGMPKERFSAEFPKEGPSILRIQQVVRGDSAAYFCASSPSQGASDTQYFGPGTRLTVL.

V gene TRBV7-8 combines with J gene TRBJ1-5; 8 bases agree with TRBD1. This CDR3 comprises 16 residues. The J segment lost 5 bases and the V segment lost 3 bases, leaving 9 bases of the junction unmatched. CDR1 is SGHVS, CDR2 FQNEAQ, per germline. CDR3 sequence (DNA): TGTGCCAGCAGCTTCGGCAGGGGGCCCTGGGATCAGCCCCAGCATTTT. It specifies CASSFGRGPWDQPQHF.

This chain joins TRBV19 and TRBJ1-5; 8 nucleotides line up with TRBD1. V lost 9 bases to trimming and J lost 0 bases; unmatched junction nucleotides: 7. The CDR3 length is 15 residues. Germline CDR1 and CDR2: LNHDA and SQIVND (reference sequence). For the CDR3, the DNA is TGTGCCAGCCGGGACAGGCCTTATAGCAATCAGCCCCAGCATTTT. Translated, it gives CASRDRPYSNQPQHF.

This clone has only one observation. The rearrangement uses TRBV19 and TRBJ2-7; 7 bases match TRBD1. Germline V gives CDR1 LNHDA, CDR2 SQIVND (reference sequence). There are 16 residues in the CDR3. V shed 0 bases and J 2 bases; nucleotides not matched to a gene: 7. The CDR3 bases are TGTGCCAGTAGTATAGATGTCAGGGGGTCCACCTACGAGCAGTACTTC. Translation gives CASSIDVRGSTYEQYF.

The chain links TRBV19 to TRBJ1-3; D perhaps matches TRBD1 (6 bases). Germline CDR1 is LNHDA and CDR2 is SQIVND (reference sequence). V lost 5 bases and J lost 0, with 11 bases in between. This CDR3 spans 15 amino acids. DNA for the CDR3: TGTGCCAGTAGTCGGCGAGGGGGCTCTGGAAACACCATATATTTT. It is translated as CASSRRGGSGNTIYF.

This chain uses TRBV19 with TRBJ2-7; D gene uncertain. With 5 bases removed from V and 6 bases from J, the gap between germline ends came to 14 bases. Germline V gene sequence: CDR1 LNHDA, CDR2 SQIVND (reference sequence). The CDR3 extends over 13 amino acids. The DNA for the CDR3 is TGTGCCAGTAGTGAATCGCGAGTCGGCGAGCAGTACTTC. Amino acid sequence: CASSESRVGEQYF.

A note on this clone: At the DNA level, this CDR3 is encoded by other sequences in the same sample as well. This chain joins TRBV6-5 and TRBJ1-1, with no clear D. V shed 0 bases and J shed 1 base, with 3 bases lying between them. CDR1 is MNHEY and CDR2 is SVGAGI in the germline V gene. This CDR3 has 13 residues. The CDR3 nucleotides read TGTGCCAGCAGTTACTCTAGGAACACTGAAGCTTTCTTT. It specifies CASSYSRNTEAFF.

This chain connects TRBV5-4 to TRBJ2-1; TRBD2 matches at 8 bases. The V segment lost 4 bases and the J segment 3 bases; nucleotides outside the gene matches: 6. There are 15 residues in the CDR3. The germline CDR1 and CDR2 sequences are SGHNT and YYREEE (reference sequence). The CDR3 DNA sequence: TGTGCCAGCAGCCGGGGGGGCCAGCTCTACAATGAGCAGTTCTTC. The encoded protein is CASSRGGQLYNEQFF.

The V call is TRBV4-1, the J call TRBJ1-2; 9 nucleotides align to TRBD1. CDR1 MGHRA and CDR2 YSYEKL come from the germline V gene. This CDR3 is 15 amino acids long. Losses at the gene ends were 0 bases for V and 4 bases for J; bases not matched to a gene: 3. The CDR3 loop reads CASSQDRTGVYGYTF. Here the CDR3 DNA reads TGCGCCAGCAGCCAAGATCGGACAGGGGTCTATGGCTACACCTTC.

The gene calls are TRBV6-2 or TRBV6-3 and TRBJ2-7; tentative D call: TRBD1 (6 bases). The germline V and J ends were trimmed by 6 bases and 2 bases, with 20 bases remaining between them. Germline V CDR1 and CDR2: MNHEY, SVGEGT. The CDR3 has 16 amino acids. The CDR3 loop is CASSLSNRANTYEQYF. The CDR3 DNA reads as TGTGCCAGCAGCCTGTCGAACAGGGCCAATACCTACGAGCAGTACTTC.

This clone was seen more than once but under ten times. V gene TRBV4-1 combines with J gene TRBJ2-1; the match to TRBD2 covers 10 bases. CDR3 length: 17 residues. Trimming removed 5 bases from V and 8 bases from J; junction bases left unmatched: 15. Germline V gives CDR1 MGHRA, CDR2 YSYEKL. In nucleotides, the CDR3 is TGCGCCAGCAGCGCCCTTGGCTCTAGCGGGGGCCCCCATGAGCAGTTCTTC. It translates to CASSALGSSGGPHEQFF.

The V and J genes are TRBV5-6 and TRBJ1-3, with 7 positions matching TRBD1. The CDR3 extends over 16 amino acids. The junction had 12 bases not matched to a gene; V was cut back by 1 base and J by 8 bases. The V gene's germline CDR1 is SGHDT and CDR2 YYEEEE. The CDR3 loop is CASSLLVGGLRDTIYF. In DNA form, the CDR3 reads TGTGCCAGCAGCTTGCTTGTAGGGGGCCTGAGGGACACCATATATTTT. The variable domain in full, completed from reference TRBV5-6 and TRBJ1-3, reads DAGVTQSPTHLIKTRGQQVTLRCSPKSGHDTVSWYQQALGQGPQFIFQYYEEEERQRGNFPDRFSGHQFPNYSSELNVNALLLGDSALYLCASSLLVGGLRDTIYFGEGSWLTVV.

The rearrangement joins TRBV5-1 to TRBJ2-5; TRBD2 matches at 8 bases. In germline, CDR1 is SGHRS, CDR2 YFSETQ. The CDR3 contains 14 residues. Trimming removed 4 bases from V and 5 bases from J; junction bases left unmatched: 7. CDR3: CASSPPGLGETQYF. The CDR3 region has the DNA TGCGCCAGCAGCCCACCGGGACTAGGGGAGACCCAGTACTTC.

V and J are TRBV30 and TRBJ1-6; D remains ambiguous. Trimming removed 4 bases at V and 7 bases at J, with 17 bases between. This CDR3 has 15 amino acids. Germline loops: CDR1 GTSNPN, CDR2 SVGIG (reference sequence). In nucleotides, the CDR3 is TGTGCCTGGACTGGAGGAGGGATAGGGAATTCACCCCTCCACTTT. Amino acid sequence: CAWTGGGIGNSPLHF.

The chain joins TRBV5-6 to TRBJ1-2, with 7 bases lining up with TRBD1. This CDR3 comprises 13 residues. The V gene end was trimmed by 4 bases and the J gene end by 4 bases; junction bases not matched to a gene: 4. CDR1 is SGHDT, CDR2 YYEEEE, per germline. The CDR3 here is CASSAGQLYGYTF. The CDR3 DNA reads TGTGCCAGCAGCGCGGGACAGCTCTATGGCTACACCTTC.